Sequencing of this TCR beta chain was carried out in a study of blood T cell repertoires in COVID-19. Overall study context: Acute and convalescent COVID-19 samples came from the United States, Italy and Spain. The cDNA or gDNA used as material had been derived from T cells, B-cell-depleted T cells, or PBMCs.

The ends lost 5 bases at V and 3 bases at J; junction bases unmatched: 7. In germline, CDR1 is SGHTA, CDR2 FQGTGA. The CDR3 consists of 15 residues. Study processing details: Reference gene primers were amplified, and this amplification served to estimate nucleated cell counts. Profiling relied on immunoSEQ multiplex PCR, and the TCRdb table lists in-frame clones only, not all of them. The DNA gave D and trimming, while V, J and clone size come from that table. In the table there are about 490,000 clones, approximately 83% of which are singletons. The TCR sequence derives from a human donor in a cohort sampled during active COVID-19. Sample: peripheral blood. The genes are TRBV7-3 and TRBJ2-1; 7 positions agree with TRBD2. CDR3 nucleotides: TGTGCCAGCAGCCCCCGACTAGCCGACTACAATGAGCAGTTCTTC. Its translation is CASSPRLADYNEQFF.